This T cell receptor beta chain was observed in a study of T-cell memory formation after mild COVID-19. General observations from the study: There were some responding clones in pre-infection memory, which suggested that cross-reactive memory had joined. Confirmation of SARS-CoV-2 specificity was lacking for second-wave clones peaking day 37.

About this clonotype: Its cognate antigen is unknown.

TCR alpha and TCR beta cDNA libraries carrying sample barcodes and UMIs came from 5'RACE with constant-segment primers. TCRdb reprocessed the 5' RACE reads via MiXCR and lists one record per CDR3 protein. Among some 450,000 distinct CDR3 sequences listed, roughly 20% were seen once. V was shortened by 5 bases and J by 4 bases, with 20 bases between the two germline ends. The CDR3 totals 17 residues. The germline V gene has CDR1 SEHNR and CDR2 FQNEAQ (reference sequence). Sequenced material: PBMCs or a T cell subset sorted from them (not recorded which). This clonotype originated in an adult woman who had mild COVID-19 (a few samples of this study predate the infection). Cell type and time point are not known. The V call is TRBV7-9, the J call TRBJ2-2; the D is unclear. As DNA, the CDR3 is TGTGCCAGCAGCCAGTCCGTAGGCACTTTCACCACCGGGGAGCTGTTTTTT. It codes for CASSQSVGTFTTGELFF.